The clone carrying this T cell receptor beta chain appeared a few times. This CDR3 spans 13 amino acids. V lost 4 bases and J lost 7; bases outside the gene matches: 6. In germline, CDR1 is SGHRS, CDR2 YFSETQ. The source of the sample is a study of cytotoxic CD8 clonotypes in ibrutinib-treated CLL. Profiled with immunoSEQ multiplex PCR; TCRdb holds only in-frame clones, not every one. The data hold fewer than 400,000 clones, with 67% observed a single time. The clonotype originates from a human donor with chronic lymphocytic leukemia. This specimen consisted of PBMCs, obtained after 36 months of ibrutinib treatment. The chain recombines TRBV5-1 with TRBJ1-2, with TRBD1 matching over 8 bases. The CDR3 reads CASSLDRDGGYTF. The CDR3 region has the DNA TGCGCCAGCAGCCTGGACAGGGACGGTGGCTACACCTTC. Full variable domain (outside the CDR3, taken from reference TRBV5-1 and TRBJ1-2): KAGVTQTPRYLIKTRGQQVTLSCSPISGHRSVSWYQQTPGQGLQFLFEYFSETQRNKGNFPGRFSGRQFSNSRSEMNVSTLELGDSALYLCASSLDRDGGYTFGSGTRLTVV.